This is a list of T cell receptor beta chains from one sample in a study of CD4 and CD8 cells across lung adenocarcinoma regions. TCRdb passed the PCR reads through MiXCR, listing each CDR3 protein once. The sample holds approximately 13,000 distinct CDR3 sequences, 53% seen once. Input material: CD8+ T cells from the center of a lung tumor. The receptor source for this set is a female donor with lung adenocarcinoma. The CD4 and CD8 labels of this study may be unreliable. Both conserved end residues are part of each CDR3. D genes are given only for firm matches. Size is omitted from some rows. Given values are once, few, many or a class for expanded clones.

CDR3nt: TGTGCCAGCAGCTTATTCCGGCCCGCCTCAGAGACCCAGTACTTC; CDR3aa: CASSLFRPASETQYF; d_gene: NA; len: 15; abundance: NA; v_gene: TRBV7-9; j_gene: TRBJ2-5
CDR3nt: TGTGCCAGCAGCGTAGGGGGACTAGCATCCGGGGAGCTGTTTTTT; CDR3aa: CASSVGGLASGELFF; d_gene: TRBD2; len: 15; abundance: NA; v_gene: TRBV9; j_gene: TRBJ2-2
CDR3nt: TGCGCCAGCAGTGCAAGCTTTACCACCTACGAGCAGTACTTC; CDR3aa: CASSASFTTYEQYF; d_gene: NA; len: 14; abundance: NA; v_gene: TRBV5-1; j_gene: TRBJ2-7
CDR3nt: TGTGCCAGCAGTTCCTACAGGGGAACTGAAGCTTTCTTT; CDR3aa: CASSSYRGTEAFF; d_gene: TRBD1; len: 13; abundance: NA; v_gene: TRBV6-5; j_gene: TRBJ1-1
CDR3nt: TGTGCCAGCAGCGCGGCGGCAGTGGCGGGCACCGGGGAGCTGTTTTTT; CDR3aa: CASSAAAVAGTGELFF; d_gene: NA; len: 16; abundance: NA; v_gene: TRBV11-2; j_gene: TRBJ2-2
CDR3nt: TGTGCCAGCCAGGGGGGGCGAGTTTCCGGGGAGCTGTTTTTT; CDR3aa: CASQGGRVSGELFF; d_gene: NA; len: 14; abundance: NA; v_gene: TRBV6-1; j_gene: TRBJ2-2
CDR3nt: TGTGCCAGCAGCGTAGGAATAGCGGCCTACGAGCAGTACTTC; CDR3aa: CASSVGIAAYEQYF; d_gene: NA; len: 14; abundance: many; v_gene: TRBV9; j_gene: TRBJ2-7
CDR3nt: TGTGCCAGCAACAGGGGCGGTACCGGGGAGCTGTTTTTT; CDR3aa: CASNRGGTGELFF; d_gene: TRBD1; len: 13; abundance: few; v_gene: TRBV6-1; j_gene: TRBJ2-2
CDR3nt: TGTGCGGGCAGTGATGGTGTGAGCACAGGGACGCAGTATTTT; CDR3aa: CAGSDGVSTGTQYF; d_gene: NA; len: 14; abundance: NA; v_gene: TRBV6-1; j_gene: TRBJ2-3
CDR3nt: TGTGCCATCAGTGAGGGACAGCGGGACGAGCAGTACTTC; CDR3aa: CAISEGQRDEQYF; d_gene: NA; len: 13; abundance: NA; v_gene: TRBV10-3; j_gene: TRBJ2-7
CDR3nt: TGCGCCAGCAGCTTGGATTTAGCGGGGGTCCGCAAGAAGCAGTACTTC; CDR3aa: CASSLDLAGVRKKQYF; d_gene: TRBD2; len: 16; abundance: NA; v_gene: TRBV5-1; j_gene: TRBJ2-7
CDR3nt: TGCGCCAGCAGGACTAGCGGGAGCACAGATACGCAGTATTTT; CDR3aa: CASRTSGSTDTQYF; d_gene: TRBD2; len: 14; abundance: NA; v_gene: TRBV10-2; j_gene: TRBJ2-3
CDR3nt: TGTGCCATTAGTGAAGTGCTGCCGGGCCCAGAAGAAGGGTCTCAGTACTTC; CDR3aa: CAISEVLPGPEEGSQYF; d_gene: NA; len: 17; abundance: NA; v_gene: TRBV6-1; j_gene: TRBJ2-4
CDR3nt: TGTGCCAGCAGTTACTCGTGGGAAAATACGCAGTATTTC; CDR3aa: CASSYSWENTQYF; d_gene: NA; len: 13; abundance: NA; v_gene: TRBV6-5; j_gene: TRBJ2-3
CDR3nt: TGTGCCAGCAGTGACAGCCGGGACAGGCTCGGCTACACCTTC; CDR3aa: CASSDSRDRLGYTF; d_gene: TRBD1; len: 14; abundance: medium-sized; v_gene: TRBV6-1; j_gene: TRBJ1-2
CDR3nt: TGCGCCAGCAGTGGAGGAGGGGCCTGGAATGAAAAACTGTTTTTT; CDR3aa: CASSGGGAWNEKLFF; d_gene: NA; len: 15; abundance: many; v_gene: TRBV10-2; j_gene: TRBJ1-4
CDR3nt: TGCGCCAGCAGTGAGTCGTCGGCCCCAGATACGCAGTATTTT; CDR3aa: CASSESSAPDTQYF; d_gene: NA; len: 14; abundance: medium-sized; v_gene: TRBV10-1; j_gene: TRBJ2-3
CDR3nt: TGTGCCAGCAGTCCGAGGGGGGGTGGCCAAGATACGCAGTACTTT; CDR3aa: CASSPRGGGQDTQYF; d_gene: NA; len: 15; abundance: NA; v_gene: TRBV6-1; j_gene: TRBJ2-5
CDR3nt: TGTGCCGGGGGGTTCGGGGGCCATTTCCAAGAGACGCAGTACTTC; CDR3aa: CAGGFGGHFQETQYF; d_gene: NA; len: 15; abundance: NA; v_gene: TRBV11-2; j_gene: TRBJ2-7
CDR3nt: TGTGCCAGCAGTGAGAATCTTCGGAGTGAGCAGTTCTTC; CDR3aa: CASSENLRSEQFF; d_gene: NA; len: 13; abundance: many; v_gene: TRBV2; j_gene: TRBJ2-1
CDR3nt: TGTGCCAGCAGAGTACACACGGGACTAGCGGGAGGGCCCAGGGATGAGCAGTTCTTC; CDR3aa: CASRVHTGLAGGPRDEQFF; d_gene: TRBD2; len: 19; abundance: NA; v_gene: TRBV6-1; j_gene: TRBJ2-1
CDR3nt: TGTGCCAGCAGTAGAGCAGGGGGGACCGATTATAATGAAAAACTGTTTTTT; CDR3aa: CASSRAGGTDYNEKLFF; d_gene: TRBD1; len: 17; abundance: NA; v_gene: TRBV6-1; j_gene: TRBJ1-4
CDR3nt: TGCGCCAGCAGCTTGATGGCGGGGACCCAAGAGACCCAGTACTTC; CDR3aa: CASSLMAGTQETQYF; d_gene: NA; len: 15; abundance: many; v_gene: TRBV5-1; j_gene: TRBJ2-5
CDR3nt: TGTGCCAGCGGGAGGGCCATCCAGACCCAGTACTTC; CDR3aa: CASGRAIQTQYF; d_gene: TRBD2; len: 12; abundance: NA; v_gene: TRBV6-1; j_gene: TRBJ2-5
CDR3nt: TGTGCCACCGAGCGTGACCCGACAGATACGCAGTACTTT; CDR3aa: CATERDPTDTQYF; d_gene: NA; len: 13; abundance: NA; v_gene: TRBV10-3; j_gene: TRBJ2-5
CDR3nt: TGTGCCAGCATCGGACTAGCGGGAGGTGTAGGGCGCAATGAGCAGTTCTTC; CDR3aa: CASIGLAGGVGRNEQFF; d_gene: TRBD2; len: 17; abundance: few; v_gene: TRBV6-1; j_gene: TRBJ2-1
CDR3nt: TGCGCGGGCAGCGAGGGCCGGGAGCAAGAGACCCAGTACTTT; CDR3aa: CAGSEGREQETQYF; d_gene: NA; len: 14; abundance: NA; v_gene: TRBV10-2; j_gene: TRBJ2-1
CDR3nt: TGTGCCAGCAGCCCCACTAGGGCCGGGACCTCGCAGTTCTTC; CDR3aa: CASSPTRAGTSQFF; d_gene: NA; len: 14; abundance: NA; v_gene: TRBV7-2; j_gene: TRBJ2-1
CDR3nt: TGTGCCAGCAGTTTATTAGCGGAGGGGGGTACGGGGCAGTACTTC; CDR3aa: CASSLLAEGGTGQYF; d_gene: NA; len: 15; abundance: NA; v_gene: TRBV27; j_gene: TRBJ2-5
CDR3nt: TGTGCCGCTACCTTAGCGGGGGGGCAGTACGAGCAGTACTTC; CDR3aa: CAATLAGGQYEQYF; d_gene: TRBD2; len: 14; abundance: many; v_gene: TRBV6-1; j_gene: TRBJ2-7
CDR3nt: TGTGCCAGCAGCTCTCCGGGACAAACCTATAATTCACCCCTCCACTTT; CDR3aa: CASSSPGQTYNSPLHF; d_gene: NA; len: 16; abundance: many; v_gene: TRBV6-1; j_gene: TRBJ1-6
CDR3nt: TGTGCCTGGAGTGTGGACAGGAACAATGTTCAGTACTTC; CDR3aa: CAWSVDRNNVQYF; d_gene: TRBD1; len: 13; abundance: NA; v_gene: TRBV6-1; j_gene: TRBJ2-4
CDR3nt: TGTGCCAGGGGTATGGGCAGGGGGCACCCAGATACGCAGTATTTT; CDR3aa: CARGMGRGHPDTQYF; d_gene: TRBD1; len: 15; abundance: NA; v_gene: TRBV6-1; j_gene: TRBJ2-3
CDR3nt: TGCGCCAGCAGCCATGACGGGACAGGGGGAGTCCTAGCCAAAAACATTCAGTACTTC; CDR3aa: CASSHDGTGGVLAKNIQYF; d_gene: TRBD1; len: 19; abundance: many; v_gene: TRBV4-1; j_gene: TRBJ2-4
CDR3nt: TGTGCCAGCAGTACACTAGCGGGAGGGCCGGATACGCAGTATTTT; CDR3aa: CASSTLAGGPDTQYF; d_gene: TRBD2; len: 15; abundance: NA; v_gene: TRBV6-1; j_gene: TRBJ2-3
CDR3nt: TGTGCCAGCAGCTTAGCGGGGGCGATAGAGACCCAGTACTTC; CDR3aa: CASSLAGAIETQYF; d_gene: NA; len: 14; abundance: medium-sized; v_gene: TRBV7-2; j_gene: TRBJ2-5
CDR3nt: TGCGCCAGCAGTGAGTACACAGGGGCCGAGACCCAGTACTTC; CDR3aa: CASSEYTGAETQYF; d_gene: TRBD1; len: 14; abundance: NA; v_gene: TRBV10-1; j_gene: TRBJ2-5
CDR3nt: TGCGCCAGCAGCCAAGGGACAGGATCAATTGAAGCTTTCTTT; CDR3aa: CASSQGTGSIEAFF; d_gene: TRBD1; len: 14; abundance: NA; v_gene: TRBV4-1; j_gene: TRBJ1-1
CDR3nt: TGTGCCACCCCAGGACAGACGAACACCGGGGAGCTGTTTTTT; CDR3aa: CATPGQTNTGELFF; d_gene: NA; len: 14; abundance: many; v_gene: TRBV7-2; j_gene: TRBJ2-2
CDR3nt: TGTGCCAGCGAATGGAGGGGGCCCGGCTATGGCTACACCTTC; CDR3aa: CASEWRGPGYGYTF; d_gene: TRBD1; len: 14; abundance: many; v_gene: TRBV6-1; j_gene: TRBJ1-2
CDR3nt: TGTGCCAGCAGTTACGGTCCGCCCGCGTTTTCCTACAATGAGCAGTTCTTC; CDR3aa: CASSYGPPAFSYNEQFF; d_gene: NA; len: 17; abundance: NA; v_gene: TRBV6-5; j_gene: TRBJ2-1
CDR3nt: TGTGCCAGCAGTTATTATGAGACAGGGGCGAATCCCTACGAGCAGTACTTC; CDR3aa: CASSYYETGANPYEQYF; d_gene: TRBD1; len: 17; abundance: many; v_gene: TRBV6-5; j_gene: TRBJ2-7
CDR3nt: TGTGCCAGCAGCTTAGAGGTCACAGATACGCAGTATTTT; CDR3aa: CASSLEVTDTQYF; d_gene: NA; len: 13; abundance: few; v_gene: TRBV7-2; j_gene: TRBJ2-3
CDR3nt: TGTGCCAGCTCAGCGGACAGTCGACTTGGCGGCTACACCTTC; CDR3aa: CASSADSRLGGYTF; d_gene: NA; len: 14; abundance: NA; v_gene: TRBV18; j_gene: TRBJ1-2